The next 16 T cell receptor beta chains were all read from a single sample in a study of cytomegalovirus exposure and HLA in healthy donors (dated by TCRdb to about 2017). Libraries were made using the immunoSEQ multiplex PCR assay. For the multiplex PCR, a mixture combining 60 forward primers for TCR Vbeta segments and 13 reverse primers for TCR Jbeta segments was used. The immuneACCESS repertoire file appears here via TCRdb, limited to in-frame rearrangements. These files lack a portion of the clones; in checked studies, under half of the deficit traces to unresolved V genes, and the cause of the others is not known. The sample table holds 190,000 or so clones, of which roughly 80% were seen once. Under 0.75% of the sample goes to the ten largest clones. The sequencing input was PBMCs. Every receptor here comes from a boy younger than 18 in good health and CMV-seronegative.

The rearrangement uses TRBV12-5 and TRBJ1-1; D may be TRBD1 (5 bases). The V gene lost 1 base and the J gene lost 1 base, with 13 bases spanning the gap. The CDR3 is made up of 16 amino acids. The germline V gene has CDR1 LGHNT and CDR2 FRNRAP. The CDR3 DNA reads TGTGCTAGTGGTTTGGGTCAGGGCAACTCGAACACTGAAGCTTTCTTT. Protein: CASGLGQGNSNTEAFF.

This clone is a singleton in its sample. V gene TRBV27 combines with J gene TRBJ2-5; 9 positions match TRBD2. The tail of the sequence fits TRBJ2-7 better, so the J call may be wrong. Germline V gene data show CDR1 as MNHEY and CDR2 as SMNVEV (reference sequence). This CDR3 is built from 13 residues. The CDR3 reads CASRGREGHEQYF. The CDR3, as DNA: TGTGCCAGCCGGGGGCGGGAGGGCCACGAGCAGTACTTC.

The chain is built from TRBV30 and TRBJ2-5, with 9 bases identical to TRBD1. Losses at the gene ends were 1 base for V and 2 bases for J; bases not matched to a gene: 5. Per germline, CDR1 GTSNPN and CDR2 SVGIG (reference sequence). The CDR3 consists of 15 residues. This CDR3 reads CAWSADRGRQETQYF. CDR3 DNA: TGTGCCTGGAGTGCCGACAGGGGGAGGCAAGAGACCCAGTACTTC.

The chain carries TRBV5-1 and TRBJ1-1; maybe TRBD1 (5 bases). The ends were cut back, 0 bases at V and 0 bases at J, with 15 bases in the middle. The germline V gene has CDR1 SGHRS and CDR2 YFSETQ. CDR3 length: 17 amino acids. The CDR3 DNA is TGCGCCAGCAGCTTGGCGGCAGGGTCCTCTTTGAACACTGAAGCTTTCTTT. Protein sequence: CASSLAAGSSLNTEAFF.

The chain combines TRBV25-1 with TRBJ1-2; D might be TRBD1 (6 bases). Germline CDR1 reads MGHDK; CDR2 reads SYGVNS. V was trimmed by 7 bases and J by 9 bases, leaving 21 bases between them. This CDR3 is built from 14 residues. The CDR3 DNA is TGTGCCAGCACCTCCACCCAGGGGCCTAGGAGCTACACCTTC. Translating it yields CASTSTQGPRSYTF.

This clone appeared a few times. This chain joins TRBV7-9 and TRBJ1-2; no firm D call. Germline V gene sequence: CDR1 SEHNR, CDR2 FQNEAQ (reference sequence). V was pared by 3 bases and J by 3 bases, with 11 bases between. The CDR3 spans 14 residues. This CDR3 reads CASSFAGNDYGYTF. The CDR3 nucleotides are TGTGCCAGCAGCTTTGCGGGTAATGACTATGGCTACACCTTC.

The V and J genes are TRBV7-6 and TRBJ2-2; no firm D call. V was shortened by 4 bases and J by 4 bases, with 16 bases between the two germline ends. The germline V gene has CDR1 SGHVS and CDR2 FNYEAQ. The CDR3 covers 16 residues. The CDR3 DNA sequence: TGTGCCAGCAGCTCGTTCAGGTCCCGTCCCACCGGGGAGCTGTTTTTT. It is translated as CASSSFRSRPTGELFF.

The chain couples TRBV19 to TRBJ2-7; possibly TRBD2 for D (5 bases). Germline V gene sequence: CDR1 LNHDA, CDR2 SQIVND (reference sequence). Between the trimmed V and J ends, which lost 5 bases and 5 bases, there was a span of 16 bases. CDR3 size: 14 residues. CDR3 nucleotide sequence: TGTGCCAGTAGTGTTCGGCTAGCTACCAACGAGCAGTACTTC. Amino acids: CASSVRLATNEQYF.

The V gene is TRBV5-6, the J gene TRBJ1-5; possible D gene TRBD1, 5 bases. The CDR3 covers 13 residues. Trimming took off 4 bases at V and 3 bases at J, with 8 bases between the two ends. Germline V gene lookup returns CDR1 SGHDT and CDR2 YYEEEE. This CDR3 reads CASSRDFNQPQHF. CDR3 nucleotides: TGTGCCAGCAGCCGGGACTTCAATCAGCCCCAGCATTTT.

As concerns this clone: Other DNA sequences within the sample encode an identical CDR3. This CDR3 reads CASSFTYEQYF. CDR3 nucleotides: TGTGCCAGCAGCTTTACATACGAGCAGTACTTC. This chain joins TRBV7-2 and TRBJ2-7; no firm D call. Trimming stripped 3 bases from V and 4 bases from J, with 4 bases between. CDR1 SGHTA and CDR2 FQGNSA come from the germline V gene. CDR3 length: 11 amino acids.

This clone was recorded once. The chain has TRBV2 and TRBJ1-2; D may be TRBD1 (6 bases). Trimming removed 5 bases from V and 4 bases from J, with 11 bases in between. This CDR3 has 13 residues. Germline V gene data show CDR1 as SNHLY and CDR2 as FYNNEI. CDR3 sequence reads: CASSKDSVYGYTF. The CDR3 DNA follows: TGTGCCAGCAGTAAGGACAGCGTCTATGGCTACACCTTC.

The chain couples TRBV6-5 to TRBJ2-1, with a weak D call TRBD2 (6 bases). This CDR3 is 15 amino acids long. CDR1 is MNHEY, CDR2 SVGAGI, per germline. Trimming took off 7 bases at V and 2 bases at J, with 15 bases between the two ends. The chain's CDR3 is CASTVPGLPYNEQFF. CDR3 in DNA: TGTGCCAGCACCGTCCCGGGACTCCCCTACAATGAGCAGTTCTTC.

CDR3 region: CASSLTATGLGYTF. The CDR3 DNA sequence: TGTGCCAGCAGTTTAACCGCAACAGGGCTTGGCTACACCTTC. The chain combines TRBV27 with TRBJ1-2, with a weak D call TRBD1 (6 bases). The CDR3 is made up of 14 amino acids. Germline values: CDR1 MNHEY, CDR2 SMNVEV (reference sequence). The germline V and J ends were trimmed by 2 bases and 7 bases, with 14 bases remaining between them.

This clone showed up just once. CDR3 loop: CASSTPGQGNSPLHF. The CDR3 region has the DNA TGTGCCAGCAGCACTCCGGGACAGGGTAATTCACCCCTCCACTTT. This chain links TRBV9 with TRBJ1-6, with 9 positions matching TRBD1. This CDR3 spans 15 amino acids. CDR1 and CDR2 from the germline V gene are SGDLS and YYNGEE. V trimming: 4 bases; J trimming: 6 bases; junction bases outside the gene matches: 5.

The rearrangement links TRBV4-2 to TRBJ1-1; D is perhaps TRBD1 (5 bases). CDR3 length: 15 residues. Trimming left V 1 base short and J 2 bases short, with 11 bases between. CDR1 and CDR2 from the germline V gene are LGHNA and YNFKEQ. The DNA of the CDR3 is TGTGCCAGCAGCCAAGTTTCGGGGGTTAACACTGAAGCTTTCTTT. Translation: CASSQVSGVNTEAFF.

The DNA for the CDR3 is TGTGCCTGGAATTCCGGGGGGGGCCTAACCTCCTACGAGCAGTACTTC. Translated: CAWNSGGGLTSYEQYF. The J gene is TRBJ2-7, the V gene TRBV30; 8 nucleotides align to TRBD2. The trim removed 4 bases at V and 0 bases at J, leaving 11 bases unmatched. The CDR3 runs to 16 residues. Germline CDR1 and CDR2: GTSNPN and SVGIG (reference sequence).